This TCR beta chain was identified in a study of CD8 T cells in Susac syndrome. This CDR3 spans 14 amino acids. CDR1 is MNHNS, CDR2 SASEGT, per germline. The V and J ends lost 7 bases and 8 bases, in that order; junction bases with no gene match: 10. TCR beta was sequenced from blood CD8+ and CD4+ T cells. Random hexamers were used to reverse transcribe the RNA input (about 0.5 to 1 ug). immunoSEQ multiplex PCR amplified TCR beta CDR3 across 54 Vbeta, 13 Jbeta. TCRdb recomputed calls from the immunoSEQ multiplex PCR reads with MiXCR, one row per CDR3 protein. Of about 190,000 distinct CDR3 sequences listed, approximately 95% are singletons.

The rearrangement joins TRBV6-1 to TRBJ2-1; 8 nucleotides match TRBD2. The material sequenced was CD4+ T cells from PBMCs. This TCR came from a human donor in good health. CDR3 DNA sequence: TGTGCCAGCAAGCCTAGCGGGCCTGGGGATGAGCAGTTCTTC. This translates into CASKPSGPGDEQFF.